This TCR beta chain is drawn from a study of T cell changes during pregnancy in multiple sclerosis. The CDR3 spans 15 residues. Germline assignment: CDR1 SGHRS and CDR2 YFSETQ. Trimming took 0 bases from V and 8 from J, leaving 17 bases between them. Clones were read by immunoSEQ multiplex PCR, and TCRdb kept only the in-frame ones, dropping some. The sample consists of 25,000 to 35,000 clones, nearly 90% of them appearing once. Specimen: CD4+ T cells from peripheral blood mononuclear cells, collected in the second trimester of pregnancy. This TCR was recovered from a female donor with multiple sclerosis, enrolled in a pregnancy study. The chain recombines TRBV5-1 with TRBJ1-1; D perhaps matches TRBD1 (6 bases). CDR3 DNA sequence: TGCGCCAGCAGCTTGGGGTCAGGGGAGATGGGGGAAGCTTTCTTT. Protein sequence: CASSLGSGEMGEAFF. Full variable domain (remainder filled in from reference TRBV5-1 and TRBJ1-1): KAGVTQTPRYLIKTRGQQVTLSCSPISGHRSVSWYQQTPGQGLQFLFEYFSETQRNKGNFPGRFSGRQFSNSRSEMNVSTLELGDSALYLCASSLGSGEMGEAFFGQGTRLTVV.